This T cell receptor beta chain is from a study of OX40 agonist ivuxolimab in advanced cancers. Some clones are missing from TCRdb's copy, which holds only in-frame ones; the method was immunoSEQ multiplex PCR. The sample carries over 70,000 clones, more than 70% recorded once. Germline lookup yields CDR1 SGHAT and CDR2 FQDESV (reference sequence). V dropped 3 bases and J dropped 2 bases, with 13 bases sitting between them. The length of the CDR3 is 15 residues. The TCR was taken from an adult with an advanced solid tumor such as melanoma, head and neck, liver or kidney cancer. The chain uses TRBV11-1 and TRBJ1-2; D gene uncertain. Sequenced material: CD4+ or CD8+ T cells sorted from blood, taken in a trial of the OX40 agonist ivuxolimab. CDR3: CASSLRSPRNYGYTF. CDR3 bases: TGTGCCAGCAGCTTGCGATCGCCCAGGAACTATGGCTACACCTTC.